The clone carrying this TCR beta chain was seen many times. Its antigen is unidentified. PBMCs were collected from a 10 ml volume of fresh peripheral blood. The CDR3 has 13 amino acids. Germline V gives CDR1 SNHLY, CDR2 FYNNEI. V dropped 3 bases and J dropped 6; count of bases not matched to a gene: 4. This sample was included in a study of T cells in Graves' hyperthyroidism and ophthalmopathy. Study-wide findings and caveats: A model of 13 V-J features distinguished ophthalmopathy from stable hyperthyroidism.

Template material for amplifying TCR beta CDR3 regions consisted of RNA transcripts. The TCR CDR3 first-round RT-PCR relied on the HTBI primer set. TCRdb analysed the multiplex PCR reads with MiXCR anew, one entry per CDR3 protein. Counted here are 700,000 or so distinct CDR3 sequences, around 15% occurring once; the ten biggest clones make up under 9.5%. The source of this sequence is a man between 18 and 29 years old with Graves' hyperthyroidism. This chain joins TRBV2 and TRBJ2-7; 8 bases align to TRBD2. The sample was blood. CDR3 nucleotides: TGTGCCAGCAGTGACCCCGGGGGGGTCGAGCAGTACTTC. Translating it yields CASSDPGGVEQYF.